The 25 T cell receptor beta chains below all came from one sample that was sequenced in a study of blood T cell repertoires in COVID-19. TCRdb's copy holds only in-frame clones and misses some; the assay was immunoSEQ multiplex PCR. The repertoire holds approximately 130,000 clones, with around three quarters as singletons. Sequences were obtained from peripheral blood. These receptors were collected from a human donor in a cohort sampled during active COVID-19.

This chain joins TRBV5-1 and TRBJ2-3, with TRBD2 matching over 8 bases. The germline V gene has CDR1 SGHRS and CDR2 YFSETQ. The V gene end was trimmed by 4 bases and the J gene end by 4 bases; junction bases not matched to a gene: 11. The CDR3 sequence is 16 residues long. The CDR3 coding sequence is TGCGCCAGCAGCGAGATCGCGGGGGGCCTCGCAGATACGCAGTATTTT. It yields the protein CASSEIAGGLADTQYF.

A few counts support this clone. The rearrangement uses TRBV10-2 and TRBJ2-5, with D unclear. Trimming cost V 10 bases and J 1 base, with 10 bases left between them. CDR3 length: 12 residues. Germline assignment: CDR1 WSHSY and CDR2 SAAADI. CDR3 region: CATSQFQETQYF. CDR3 in DNA: TGCGCCACCAGCCAGTTCCAAGAGACCCAGTACTTC.

The rearrangement joins TRBV10-1 to TRBJ1-1; TRBD1 might be the D (6 bases). Germline V gene data show CDR1 as WNHNN and CDR2 as SYGVQD (reference sequence). The CDR3 runs to 12 residues. V was cut by 8 bases and J by 3 bases, with 10 bases left in between. The CDR3 nucleotides are TGCGCCAGCCCTCCAGGGGACACTGAAGCTTTCTTT. This codes for CASPPGDTEAFF.

The rearrangement uses TRBV7-9 and TRBJ1-2; 7 nucleotides align to TRBD1. Germline CDR1 reads SEHNR; CDR2 reads FQNEAQ (reference sequence). The trim removed 5 bases at V and 8 bases at J, leaving 11 bases unmatched. This CDR3 spans 14 amino acids. As DNA, the CDR3 is TGTGCCAGCAGCCCAGACGACAGGGCGGGCGGCTACACCTTC. This codes for CASSPDDRAGGYTF.

The CDR3 bases are TGCGCCAGCAGCTTGGGGGCATTAATGGGCACTGAAGCTTTCTTT. Its translation: CASSLGALMGTEAFF. The V gene is TRBV5-1, the J gene TRBJ1-1; D gene unclear. The CDR3 covers 15 residues. The V gene lost 0 bases and the J gene lost 4 bases, with 13 bases spanning the gap. Germline CDR1 and CDR2: SGHRS and YFSETQ.

This clone appeared a few times. This chain joins TRBV30 and TRBJ1-2, with D unresolved. The V gene lost 7 bases and the J gene lost 6 bases, with 12 bases spanning the gap. The CDR3 totals 11 residues. Germline CDR1 GTSNPN, CDR2 SVGIG (reference sequence). DNA for the CDR3: TGTGCCTCTGAGAAGGGAGATGGCTACACCTTC. It yields the protein CASEKGDGYTF.

The CDR3 here is CASSYSESEGYNEQFF. The CDR3 DNA reads as TGTGCCAGCAGTTACAGCGAGTCCGAAGGCTACAATGAGCAGTTCTTC. The chain has TRBV6-6 and TRBJ2-1; no reliable D call. The CDR3 has 16 residues. Trimming left V 2 bases short and J 3 bases short, with 14 bases between. Germline CDR1 and CDR2: MNHNY and SVGAGI (reference sequence).

The chain is built from TRBV19 and TRBJ1-2, with TRBD1 matching over 11 bases. CDR3 length: 16 residues. CDR1 LNHDA and CDR2 SQIVND come from the germline V gene (reference sequence). J lost 3 bases, V lost 8 bases, and 11 bases had no gene match. The CDR3 region has the DNA TGTGCCAGTTACGGGACAGGGGGAAGGTCAGACTATGGCTACACCTTC. Its translation: CASYGTGGRSDYGYTF.

Note on this clone: Other DNA sequences within the sample encode an identical CDR3. The J gene is TRBJ2-3, the V gene TRBV28, with TRBD2 matching over 9 bases. There are 16 residues in the CDR3. J was trimmed by 2 bases and V by 6 bases; bases with no gene match: 9. Germline lookup yields CDR1 MDHEN and CDR2 SYDVKM. The CDR3 DNA reads as TGTGCCAGCAGCCTTGGCGCGGGGGGGGACACAGATACGCAGTATTTT. It codes for CASSLGAGGDTDTQYF. Complete variable domain (other parts from reference TRBV28 and TRBJ2-3): DVKVTQSSRYLVKRTGEKVFLECVQDMDHENMFWYRQDPGLGLRLIYFSYDVKMKEKGDIPEGYSVSREKKERFSLILESASTNQTSMYLCASSLGAGGDTDTQYFGPGTRLTVL.

The V and J genes are TRBV5-1 and TRBJ1-5, with 7 bases matching TRBD1. The germline V gene encodes CDR1 SGHRS and CDR2 YFSETQ. V shed 2 bases, J shed 5 bases, and the junction held 7 bases outside the gene matches. This CDR3 contains 15 residues. In DNA, the CDR3 is TGCGCCAGCAGCTTTGGGGACAGTATTCATCAGCCCCAGCATTTT. Protein: CASSFGDSIHQPQHF.

The V call is TRBV7-2, the J call TRBJ1-1; TRBD1 aligns across 9 bases. The V gene's germline CDR1 is SGHTA and CDR2 FQGNSA. CDR3 size: 14 residues. With 3 bases clipped from V and 4 bases from J, the junction kept 3 bases outside the gene matches. CDR3 sequence reads: CASSFKTGGTEAFF. In DNA, the CDR3 is TGTGCCAGCAGCTTCAAGACAGGGGGCACTGAAGCTTTCTTT. The entire variable domain, with the rest obtained from reference TRBV7-2 and TRBJ1-1, is as follows: GAGVSQSPSNKVTEKGKDVELRCDPISGHTALYWYRQSLGQGLEFLIYFQGNSAPDKSGLPSDRFSAERTGGSVSTLTIQRTQQEDSAVYLCASSFKTGGTEAFFGQGTRLTVV.

This clone has just one count. The V and J genes are TRBV5-6 and TRBJ2-7; 9 nucleotides align to TRBD2. The CDR3 has 15 amino acids. J was trimmed by 2 bases and V by 0 bases; bases with no gene match: 3. CDR1 is SGHDT, CDR2 YYEEEE, per germline. The CDR3 spells CASSLVAGGPYEQYF. CDR3 in DNA: TGTGCCAGCAGCTTGGTTGCGGGGGGGCCCTACGAGCAGTACTTC.

This rearrangement joins TRBV7-8 to TRBJ2-7; 14 bases match TRBD2. The V gene end was trimmed by 6 bases and the J gene end by 4 bases; junction bases not matched to a gene: 2. Germline CDR1 reads SGHVS; CDR2 reads FQNEAQ. The CDR3 is made up of 14 amino acids. Here the CDR3 reads CASRGTSGGYEQYF. In DNA, the CDR3 is TGTGCCAGCAGGGGGACTAGCGGGGGATACGAGCAGTACTTC. The entire variable domain, with the rest obtained from reference TRBV7-8 and TRBJ2-7, is as follows: GAGVSQSPRYKVAKRGQDVALRCDPISGHVSLFWYQQALGQGPEFLTYFQNEAQLDKSGLPSDRFFAERPEGSVSTLKIQRTQQEDSAVYLCASRGTSGGYEQYFGPGTRLTVT.

The V call is TRBV7-3, the J call TRBJ1-1; D is undetermined. This CDR3 contains 14 residues. The V end lost 5 bases, the J end lost 5 bases, and 15 bases lay between the germline ends. Germline-derived CDR1 and CDR2 are SGHTA and FQGTGA. CDR3 sequence: CASSLGQSGTEAFF. Written as DNA, the CDR3 is TGTGCCAGCAGCCTAGGGCAGTCGGGGACTGAAGCTTTCTTT.

Many counts were recorded for this clone. The CDR3 DNA sequence: TGTGCCAGCAGCGCTAGGACAGGGGGGGCCTACGAGCAGTACTTC. Amino acid sequence: CASSARTGGAYEQYF. V is TRBV7-2 and J is TRBJ2-7; TRBD1 agrees at 10 bases. J was trimmed by 2 bases and V by 5 bases; bases with no gene match: 6. This CDR3 contains 15 residues. Germline-derived CDR1 and CDR2 are SGHTA and FQGNSA. The whole variable domain, remainder taken from reference TRBV7-2 and TRBJ2-7, is GAGVSQSPSNKVTEKGKDVELRCDPISGHTALYWYRQSLGQGLEFLIYFQGNSAPDKSGLPSDRFSAERTGGSVSTLTIQRTQQEDSAVYLCASSARTGGAYEQYFGPGTRLTVT.

In the case of this clone: This same CDR3 is encoded by further DNA sequences in the sample. The chain links TRBV5-1 to TRBJ1-2; D perhaps matches TRBD1 (5 bases). Germline assignment: CDR1 SGHRS and CDR2 YFSETQ. CDR3 length equals 13 residues. The V end lost 0 bases, the J end lost 2 bases, and 5 bases lay between the germline ends. The CDR3 sequence: CASSLAGNYGYTF. Here the CDR3 DNA reads TGCGCCAGCAGCTTGGCAGGGAACTATGGCTACACCTTC.

The chain carries TRBV30 and TRBJ1-6, with 8 bases matching TRBD1. The CDR3 has 15 residues. The ends lost 3 bases at V and 5 bases at J; junction bases unmatched: 6. From germline, CDR1 is GTSNPN and CDR2 SVGIG (reference sequence). The chain's CDR3 is CAWRRPDRDNSPLHF. In nucleotides, the CDR3 is TGTGCCTGGAGGAGGCCGGACAGGGATAATTCACCCCTCCACTTT. Full variable domain (rest looked up from reference TRBV30 and TRBJ1-6): SQTIHQWPATLVQPVGSPLSLECTVEGTSNPNLYWYRQAAGRGLQLLFYSVGIGQISSEVPQNLSASRPQDRQFILSSKKLLLSDSGFYLCAWRRPDRDNSPLHFGNGTRLTVT.

The rearrangement joins TRBV19 to TRBJ1-1; D gene uncertain. The CDR3 extends over 13 amino acids. Germline CDR1 is LNHDA and CDR2 is SQIVND (reference sequence). V lost 4 bases and J lost 0, with 6 bases in between. CDR3 region: CASSRQMNTEAFF. The CDR3 bases are TGTGCCAGTAGTAGGCAGATGAACACTGAAGCTTTCTTT. The full variable domain, with the rest looked up from reference TRBV19 and TRBJ1-1, is DGGITQSPKYLFRKEGQNVTLSCEQNLNHDAMYWYRQDPGQGLRLIYYSQIVNDFQKGDIAEGYSVSREKKESFPLTVTSAQKNPTAFYLCASSRQMNTEAFFGQGTRLTVV.

The V call is TRBV19, the J call TRBJ2-3, with TRBD1 matching 10 bases. This CDR3 contains 14 residues. CDR1 is LNHDA and CDR2 is SQIVND in the germline V gene (reference sequence). The trim removed 9 bases at V and 1 base at J, leaving 4 bases unmatched. The CDR3, as DNA: TGTGCCAGCAGGGACAGGGGAGGCACAGATACGCAGTATTTT. It specifies CASRDRGGTDTQYF.

This sequence joins TRBV7-7 and TRBJ2-7; D gene unclear. Per germline, CDR1 SSHAT and CDR2 FNYEAQ (reference sequence). The CDR3 totals 13 residues. V was shortened by 1 base and J by 7 bases, with 11 bases between the two germline ends. The CDR3, as DNA: TGTGCCAGCAGCTTAGGTGAAGGCAGGGAGCAGTACTTC. Translation gives CASSLGEGREQYF. Variable domain in full (rest from reference TRBV7-7 and TRBJ2-7): GAGVSQSPRYKVTKRGQDVTLRCDPISSHATLYWYQQALGQGPEFLTYFNYEAQPDKSGLPSDRFSAERPEGSISTLTIQRTEQRDSAMYRCASSLGEGREQYFGPGTRLTVT.

The chain has TRBV5-1 and TRBJ2-3; 8 nucleotides agree with TRBD1. The CDR3 covers 15 residues. V was clipped by 3 bases and J by 4 bases; unmatched bases: 7. The germline V gene has CDR1 SGHRS and CDR2 YFSETQ. The CDR3 sequence is CASSSRGQGADTQYF. CDR3 bases: TGCGCCAGCAGCTCTAGAGGACAGGGAGCAGATACGCAGTATTTT.

The J gene is TRBJ2-1, the V gene TRBV24-1, with D perhaps matching TRBD2 (7 bases). Trimming removed 1 base from V and 15 bases from J, with 15 bases in between. There are 13 residues in the CDR3. Germline V CDR1 and CDR2: KGHDR, SFDVKD. The CDR3 here is CATSDLGGAARFF. As DNA, the CDR3 is TGTGCCACCAGTGATTTAGGGGGGGCAGCTCGGTTCTTC.

The genes are TRBV4-1 and TRBJ2-1; 7 positions match TRBD2. Germline V gives CDR1 MGHRA, CDR2 YSYEKL. This CDR3 is 16 amino acids long. The J segment lost 2 bases and the V segment lost 6 bases, leaving 10 bases of the junction unmatched. For the CDR3, the DNA is TGCGCCAGCAGGGTAGATGGGAGGGTTCCCTACAATGAGCAGTTCTTC. Translated, it gives CASRVDGRVPYNEQFF.

The rearrangement joins TRBV6-5 to TRBJ2-7; no firm D call. Trimming took off 0 bases at V and 0 bases at J, with 6 bases between the two ends. The V gene's germline CDR1 is MNHEY and CDR2 SVGAGI. CDR3 length: 14 amino acids. The CDR3 nucleotides are TGTGCCAGCAGTTACTCGGGCGACTCCTACGAGCAGTACTTC. It is translated as CASSYSGDSYEQYF.

This clone was seen a single time. V and J are TRBV28 and TRBJ1-5, with TRBD1 identical over 8 bases. Germline CDR1 reads MDHEN; CDR2 reads SYDVKM. This CDR3 spans 15 amino acids. Germline trimming cut 6 bases from V and 2 bases from J; bases unmatched to any gene: 6. CDR3 sequence (DNA): TGTGCCAGCAGGACGACAGGGGCGGGCAATCAGCCCCAGCATTTT. It yields the protein CASRTTGAGNQPQHF.